Below, 24 T cell receptor beta chains from the same sample are listed, as sequenced in a study of cytomegalovirus exposure and HLA in healthy donors. With 60 Vbeta and 13 Jbeta primers, the PCR was carried out. Libraries were prepared by immunoSEQ multiplex PCR; TCRdb keeps only in-frame clonotypes and omits some of them. Of 300,000 or so clones listed, around four fifths are singletons. Sample: PBMCs. The receptors derive from a woman aged 40 to 55 in good health and CMV-seropositive.

The chain combines TRBV5-3 with TRBJ1-2; TRBD1 agrees at 8 bases. TRBV5-3 is identified as an open reading frame with a role that is uncertain. Trimming cost V 2 bases and J 8 bases; bases outside gene matches: 11. The CDR3 covers 15 residues. CDR3 nucleotide sequence: TGTGCCAGAAGCTTACCGCGAGTGACAGGGGACGGCTACACCTTC. It is translated as CARSLPRVTGDGYTF.

The chain carries TRBV6-6 and TRBJ2-7; tentatively, D is TRBD2 (6 bases). The CDR3 contains 15 residues. The germline CDR1 and CDR2 sequences are MNHNY and SVGAGI (reference sequence). V shed 4 bases and J shed 0 bases, with 13 bases lying between them. The CDR3 here is CASSLLSGISYEQYF. In DNA form, the CDR3 reads TGTGCCAGCAGTTTACTTAGCGGCATCTCCTACGAGCAGTACTTC.

This chain links TRBV12-5 with TRBJ2-2; the D gene is possibly TRBD1 (6 bases). Germline loops: CDR1 LGHNT, CDR2 FRNRAP. The length of the CDR3 is 13 residues. The V end lost 6 bases, the J end lost 4 bases, and 9 bases lay between the germline ends. Written as DNA, the CDR3 is TGTGCTAGTGGCTCCAGGGGCACCGGGGAGCTGTTTTTT. Translated, it gives CASGSRGTGELFF.

The chain has TRBV28 and TRBJ1-1, with 12 bases identical to TRBD1. The V and J ends lost 6 bases and 7 bases, in that order; junction bases with no gene match: 12. The CDR3 loop spans 16 amino acids. CDR1 and CDR2 (germline): MDHEN, SYDVKM. CDR3 nucleotides: TGTGCCAGCAGCAGCCGGGACAGGGGGCGCGGGGGTGAAGCTTTCTTT. Translation: CASSSRDRGRGGEAFF.

This chain links TRBV29-1 with TRBJ1-6; 7 positions match TRBD1. Germline-derived CDR1 and CDR2 are SQVTM and ANQGSEA. The CDR3 length is 13 residues. Trimming at V came to 4 bases and at J to 10 bases, leaving 7 bases not matched to a gene. The CDR3 sequence is CSVGDREDSPLHF. As DNA, the CDR3 is TGCAGCGTTGGCGACAGGGAAGACTCACCCCTCCACTTT.

The V call is TRBV10-3, the J call TRBJ2-1, with D perhaps TRBD1 (5 bases). The CDR3 runs to 12 residues. Germline CDR1 ENHRY, CDR2 SYGVKD. Trimming cost V 10 bases and J 1 base, with 8 bases left between them. The CDR3 bases are TGTGCCACCGCAGGGTCCTACAATGAGCAGTTCTTC. Protein product: CATAGSYNEQFF.

The chain links TRBV19 to TRBJ2-1; tentative D call: TRBD1 (5 bases). Trimming cost V 8 bases and J 6 bases, with 14 bases left between them. There are 13 residues in the CDR3. The germline V gene has CDR1 LNHDA and CDR2 SQIVND (reference sequence). CDR3 sequence: CASRPTGFNEQFF. The CDR3 DNA reads as TGTGCCAGTCGCCCTACAGGCTTCAATGAGCAGTTCTTC.

The chain employs TRBV11-3 and TRBJ2-1, with 9 bases identical to TRBD2. The junction had 11 bases not matched to a gene; V was cut back by 1 base and J by 4 bases. Germline V gene sequence: CDR1 SGHNT, CDR2 YENEEA. This CDR3 is built from 18 residues. CDR3 protein: CASSLGVRASGVYNEQFF. CDR3 coding DNA: TGTGCCAGCAGCTTAGGTGTTAGGGCTAGCGGGGTTTACAATGAGCAGTTCTTC.

V gene TRBV6-5 combines with J gene TRBJ2-5; 8 bases line up with TRBD1. The V segment lost 7 bases and the J segment 1 base; nucleotides outside the gene matches: 5. This CDR3 region has 14 residues. Germline CDR1 and CDR2: MNHEY and SVGAGI. Here the CDR3 reads CASKTTGGQETQYF. CDR3 DNA: TGTGCCAGCAAAACTACAGGGGGCCAAGAGACCCAGTACTTC.

The chain combines TRBV7-8 with TRBJ2-2; 12 bases are a match to TRBD2. Germline CDR1 SGHVS, CDR2 FQNEAQ. The CDR3 has 19 amino acids. The ends lost 3 bases at V and 4 bases at J; junction bases unmatched: 12. CDR3 region: CASSFPAGLAGGVTGELFF. The CDR3 nucleotides read TGTGCCAGCAGCTTCCCCGCGGGCCTAGCGGGAGGGGTCACCGGGGAGCTGTTTTTT.

The rearrangement links TRBV21-1 to TRBJ1-3. TRBV21-1 is a documented pseudogene. The CDR3 consists of 13 residues. CDR3 in amino acids: CASSRRGRNTIYF. Written as DNA, the CDR3 is TGTGCCAGCAGCCGGAGGGGAAGAAACACCATATATTTT.

Concerning this clone itself: No conserved phenylalanine or tryptophan ends this CDR3, so it is likely a read error. This rearrangement joins TRBV5-1 to TRBJ1-6; D is possibly TRBD1 (6 bases). Trimming removed 4 bases from V and 8 bases from J, with 28 bases in between. CDR1 is SGHRS, CDR2 YFSETQ, per germline. The CDR3 has 19 amino acids. CDR3 region: CASSALLPGTLKEDSPLHL. In DNA form, the CDR3 reads TGCGCCAGCAGCGCTCTACTTCCCGGGACACTAAAGGAGGATTCACCCCTCCACCTT.

The rearrangement joins TRBV11-1 to TRBJ1-2, with 8 bases identical to TRBD1. CDR3 length: 14 residues. The V gene end was trimmed by 5 bases and the J gene end by 4 bases; junction bases not matched to a gene: 6. CDR1 is SGHAT, CDR2 FQDESV, per germline (reference sequence). CDR3 in amino acids: CASSRDRILYGYTF. The CDR3 DNA sequence: TGTGCCAGCAGCCGGGACAGGATACTCTATGGCTACACCTTC. Variable domain in full (rest from reference TRBV11-1 and TRBJ1-2): EAEVAQSPRYKITEKSQAVAFWCDPISGHATLYWYRQILGQGPELLVQFQDESVVDDSQLPKDRFSAERLKGVDSTLKIQPAELGDSAMYLCASSRDRILYGYTFGSGTRLTVV.

This clone has a single count. The rearrangement links TRBV28 to TRBJ2-7; 10 bases align to TRBD1. Trimming cost V 5 bases and J 4 bases; bases outside gene matches: 5. Germline CDR1 is MDHEN and CDR2 is SYDVKM. The CDR3 contains 14 residues. CDR3 sequence (DNA): TGTGCCAGCAGTCCCGGGACAGGGGTTTACGAGCAGTACTTC. Its translation is CASSPGTGVYEQYF.

V gene TRBV7-2 combines with J gene TRBJ2-1; D gene ambiguous. The V end was cut by 5 bases, the J end by 2 bases, with 7 bases between. Per the germline V gene, CDR1 is SGHTA and CDR2 is FQGNSA. The CDR3 extends over 13 amino acids. This CDR3 reads CASSPIAYNEQFF. The CDR3 DNA reads TGTGCCAGCAGCCCAATAGCCTACAATGAGCAGTTCTTC. Full variable domain (missing parts from reference TRBV7-2 and TRBJ2-1): GAGVSQSPSNKVTEKGKDVELRCDPISGHTALYWYRQSLGQGLEFLIYFQGNSAPDKSGLPSDRFSAERTGGSVSTLTIQRTQQEDSAVYLCASSPIAYNEQFFGPGTRLTVL.

The rearrangement uses TRBV14 and TRBJ2-3; a possible D gene is TRBD1 (5 bases). Between the trimmed V and J ends, which lost 3 bases and 4 bases, there was a span of 23 bases. Germline V gives CDR1 SGHDN, CDR2 FVKESK. The CDR3 sequence is 18 residues long. The CDR3 here is CASSHPCSGAPPPDTQYF. In DNA, the CDR3 is TGTGCCAGCAGCCATCCGTGTTCTGGGGCTCCGCCCCCAGATACGCAGTATTTT.

The J gene is TRBJ2-7, the V gene TRBV6-5; 7 nucleotides line up with TRBD1. The CDR3 runs 15 residues. Germline loops: CDR1 MNHEY, CDR2 SVGAGI. V lost 0 bases to trimming and J lost 1 base; unmatched junction nucleotides: 3. CDR3 sequence: CASSYSGQASYEQYF. CDR3 coding DNA: TGTGCCAGCAGTTACTCCGGACAGGCTTCCTACGAGCAGTACTTC.

V is TRBV4-3 and J is TRBJ2-5; unclear D gene. Germline V gives CDR1 LGHNA, CDR2 YSLEER. Trimming stripped 1 base from V and 5 bases from J, with 8 bases between. There are 13 residues in the CDR3. The CDR3 spells CASSQASWETQYF. The CDR3 nucleotides are TGCGCCAGCAGCCAAGCTAGTTGGGAGACCCAGTACTTC.

The J gene is TRBJ1-2, the V gene TRBV18, with TRBD1 as a possible D gene (5 bases). Germline V CDR1 and CDR2: KGHSH, LQKENI. The CDR3 totals 15 residues. Trimming stripped 3 bases from V and 1 base from J, with 12 bases between. CDR3 sequence: CASSPLDSLNYGYTF. The DNA of the CDR3 is TGTGCCAGCTCACCCCTAGACAGTCTTAACTATGGCTACACCTTC.

The chain couples TRBV18 to TRBJ1-1; no clear D. The germline V gene has CDR1 KGHSH and CDR2 LQKENI. The V end was cut by 3 bases, the J end by 8 bases, with 13 bases between. This CDR3 spans 13 amino acids. CDR3 sequence: CASSPVGEGEAFF. The CDR3 DNA is TGTGCCAGCTCACCGGTCGGGGAAGGAGAAGCTTTCTTT.

In nucleotides, the CDR3 is TGCGCCAGCAGTCAATCGTGGGAATCGGGACTAGCGGGAGGGAGCTCCTACAATGAGCAGTTCTTC. Translating gives CASSQSWESGLAGGSSYNEQFF. V is TRBV23-1 and J is TRBJ2-1, with 16 positions matching TRBD2. TRBV23-1 is annotated as an ORF whose role is uncertain. CDR3 size: 22 residues. V lost 0 bases, J lost 0 bases, and 11 bases stayed unmatched.

The genes are TRBV10-3 and TRBJ2-5; TRBD1 matches at 8 bases. V lost 2 bases and J lost 6; bases outside the gene matches: 5. This CDR3 region has 14 residues. Germline lookup yields CDR1 ENHRY and CDR2 SYGVKD. As DNA, the CDR3 is TGTGCCATCAGTGAGGGACAGGGTGGGAAGACCCAGTACTTC. This encodes CAISEGQGGKTQYF.

This rearrangement joins TRBV7-9 to TRBJ1-2; D call uncertain. CDR1 is SEHNR and CDR2 is FQNEAQ in the germline V gene (reference sequence). The CDR3 has 14 residues. The V gene lost 1 base and the J gene lost 8 bases, with 14 bases spanning the gap. The CDR3 coding sequence is TGTGCCAGCAGCTTAGGTGACGGACGAGGGGGCTACACCTTC. Translation gives CASSLGDGRGGYTF. The whole variable domain, filled in from reference TRBV7-9 and TRBJ1-2, reads DTGVSQNPRHKITKRGQNVTFRCDPISEHNRLYWYRQTLGQGPEFLTYFQNEAQLEKSRLLSDRFSAERPKGSFSTLEIQRTEQGDSAMYLCASSLGDGRGGYTFGSGTRLTVV.

This clone appeared a few times. The rearrangement joins TRBV6-6 to TRBJ2-7, with 8 bases lining up with TRBD2. The CDR3 has 15 residues. V lost 6 bases and J lost 3; bases outside the gene matches: 10. CDR1 and CDR2 from the germline V gene are MNHNY and SVGAGI (reference sequence). The CDR3 bases are TGTGCCAGCAGGAACGGAATAGCGGGAAGCTACGAGCAGTACTTC. Translated: CASRNGIAGSYEQYF.